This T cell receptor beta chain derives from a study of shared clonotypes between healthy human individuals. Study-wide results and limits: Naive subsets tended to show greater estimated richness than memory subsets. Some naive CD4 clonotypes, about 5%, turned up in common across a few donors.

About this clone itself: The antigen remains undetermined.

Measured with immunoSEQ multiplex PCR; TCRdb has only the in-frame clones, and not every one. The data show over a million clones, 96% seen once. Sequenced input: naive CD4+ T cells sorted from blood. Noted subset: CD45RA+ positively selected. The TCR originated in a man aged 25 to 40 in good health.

The DNA of the CDR3 is TGTGCCAGCAGCCAAGGTTTCACTAGCGGGAGTAACAATGAGCAGTTCTTC. Amino acids: CASSQGFTSGSNNEQFF. The chain uses TRBV14 and TRBJ2-1; TRBD2 matches at 11 bases. CDR1 is SGHDN and CDR2 is FVKESK in the germline V gene. The J segment lost 5 bases and the V segment lost 1 base, leaving 7 bases of the junction unmatched. This CDR3 has 17 amino acids.